Below, 23 T cell receptor beta chains from the same sample are listed, as sequenced in a study of cytomegalovirus exposure and HLA in healthy donors. Generated by immunoSEQ multiplex PCR, the TCRdb table keeps only in-frame clones and is missing some. The table lists around 400,000 clones, about nine tenths of them singletons. The source material was PBMCs. The receptors were gathered from a young woman in good health and CMV-seronegative.

The chain couples TRBV5-1 to TRBJ2-7; 14 bases are a match to TRBD2. J gave up 2 bases and V 4 bases, and 14 bases lay outside the gene matches. The CDR3 consists of 19 residues. The germline V gene has CDR1 SGHRS and CDR2 YFSETQ. CDR3 DNA sequence: TGCGCCAGCAGCCGCGGCGCCGCCCCGGGACTAGCGGGAGCCTACGAGCAGTACTTC. This codes for CASSRGAAPGLAGAYEQYF.

The rearrangement uses TRBV4-2 and TRBJ2-5; D may be TRBD1 (5 bases). CDR1 and CDR2 (germline): LGHNA, YNFKEQ. V lost 1 base and J lost 4, with 13 bases in between. The CDR3 has 15 residues. CDR3 residues: CASSQGVRGGETQYF. Written as DNA, the CDR3 is TGTGCCAGCAGCCAAGGTGTTAGGGGTGGAGAGACCCAGTACTTC.

V and J are TRBV4-2 and TRBJ1-1; 7 nucleotides align to TRBD1. The CDR3 covers 16 residues. Looked up from germline, CDR1 is LGHNA and CDR2 is YNFKEQ. J gave up 4 bases and V 3 bases, and 11 bases lay outside the gene matches. The CDR3 protein is CASSHPTGQPSTEAFF. The DNA of the CDR3 is TGTGCCAGCAGCCATCCCACGGGACAGCCTAGCACTGAAGCTTTCTTT.

This clone was found a few times. This chain joins TRBV5-6 and TRBJ2-1; TRBD2 matches at 10 bases. Germline V CDR1 and CDR2: SGHDT, YYEEEE. Trimming removed 4 bases from V and 5 bases from J; junction bases left unmatched: 6. The CDR3 runs 15 residues. In DNA form, the CDR3 reads TGTGCCAGCAGCCCCGGACTAGCGGCTGACAATGAGCAGTTCTTC. Its translation is CASSPGLAADNEQFF.

The rearrangement uses TRBV7-9 and TRBJ2-1, with D possibly TRBD2 on 6 matching bases. The CDR3 extends over 16 amino acids. With 5 bases removed from V and 0 bases from J, the gap between germline ends came to 14 bases. Germline loops: CDR1 SEHNR, CDR2 FQNEAQ (reference sequence). The CDR3 region is CASSRDSSSSYNEQFF. For the CDR3, the DNA is TGTGCCAGCAGCCGGGACTCTTCCAGCTCCTACAATGAGCAGTTCTTC.

This clone was found once. This chain connects TRBV19 to TRBJ1-5; tentatively, D is TRBD1 (6 bases). Trimming cost V 5 bases and J 2 bases, with 16 bases left between them. CDR3 length equals 16 residues. CDR1 LNHDA and CDR2 SQIVND come from the germline V gene (reference sequence). The CDR3 sequence is CASSATGSGGNQPQHF. CDR3 DNA: TGTGCCAGTAGTGCCACAGGGTCCGGTGGCAATCAGCCCCAGCATTTT. The variable domain in full, with the rest retrieved from reference TRBV19 and TRBJ1-5, is DGGITQSPKYLFRKEGQNVTLSCEQNLNHDAMYWYRQDPGQGLRLIYYSQIVNDFQKGDIAEGYSVSREKKESFPLTVTSAQKNPTAFYLCASSATGSGGNQPQHFGDGTRLSIL.

This clone appeared a single time. The chain couples TRBV13 to TRBJ2-3, with 7 bases identical to TRBD2. Germline CDR1 is PRHDT and CDR2 is FYEKMQ (reference sequence). The V and J ends lost 1 base and 2 bases, in that order; junction bases with no gene match: 6. The CDR3 has 16 amino acids. The CDR3 spells CASSLVLAANTDTQYF. For the CDR3, the DNA is TGTGCCAGCAGCTTAGTGCTAGCGGCCAACACAGATACGCAGTATTTT.

The J gene is TRBJ2-7, the V gene TRBV5-1; D is possibly TRBD2 (6 bases). This CDR3 has 16 amino acids. Trimming shortened V by 0 bases and J by 3 bases, and 16 bases separated the two germline ends. Germline loops: CDR1 SGHRS, CDR2 YFSETQ. CDR3 amino acids: CASSLVAGSAGYEQYF. The CDR3 DNA sequence: TGCGCCAGCAGCTTGGTGGCGGGGAGCGCGGGCTACGAGCAGTACTTC.

The chain joins TRBV28 to TRBJ1-2, with D perhaps TRBD1 (6 bases). This CDR3 comprises 15 residues. The germline V and J ends were trimmed by 4 bases and 2 bases, with 14 bases remaining between them. CDR1 and CDR2 (germline): MDHEN, SYDVKM. This CDR3 reads CASSSIGQRNYGYTF. The CDR3 DNA follows: TGTGCCAGCAGTTCCATCGGACAGAGAAACTATGGCTACACCTTC.

The chain recombines TRBV28 with TRBJ2-7; D possibly corresponds to TRBD2 (5 bases). Germline V gives CDR1 MDHEN, CDR2 SYDVKM. Trimming left V 4 bases short and J 0 bases short, with 13 bases between. The CDR3 extends over 15 amino acids. The CDR3 sequence: CASSSYATTSYEQYF. CDR3 in DNA: TGTGCCAGCAGTTCCTACGCGACTACCTCCTACGAGCAGTACTTC.

V usage is TRBV6-5 and J usage is TRBJ1-5; a possible D gene is TRBD1 (6 bases). CDR1 is MNHEY, CDR2 SVGAGI, per germline. The CDR3 consists of 15 residues. V was clipped by 5 bases and J by 2 bases, with 13 bases between them. The CDR3 reads CASSRGGMGNQPQHF. The DNA for the CDR3 is TGTGCCAGCAGTAGGGGGGGAATGGGCAATCAGCCCCAGCATTTT.

The chain is built from TRBV7-9 and TRBJ2-1; 8 nucleotides agree with TRBD1. V shed 5 bases, J shed 7 bases, and the junction held 13 bases outside the gene matches. Germline CDR1 reads SEHNR; CDR2 reads FQNEAQ (reference sequence). This CDR3 region has 16 residues. The CDR3 nucleotides are TGTGCCAGCAGCCTGGCGGGGCAGGGGGCGCGGAATGAGCAGTTCTTC. Translation: CASSLAGQGARNEQFF.

The CDR3 region has the DNA TGTGCCAGTAGGGTCTCAGGGAACTCGCCTGGCTACGAGCAGTACTTC. This gives the protein CASRVSGNSPGYEQYF. The rearrangement joins TRBV19 to TRBJ2-7, with a possible D match to TRBD1 (5 bases). CDR3 size: 16 residues. CDR1 and CDR2 (germline): LNHDA, SQIVND (reference sequence). The V and J ends lost 6 bases and 3 bases respectively, with 21 bases between them.

This clone was observed once. The chain links TRBV9 to TRBJ2-7; 8 nucleotides match TRBD2. After removal of 2 bases from V and 3 bases from J, the junction contained 1 base not matched to a gene. Per the germline V gene, CDR1 is SGDLS and CDR2 is YYNGEE. This CDR3 is 13 amino acids long. CDR3 DNA sequence: TGTGCCAGCAGCGTGAGCGGGAGCTACGAGCAGTACTTC. Translating it yields CASSVSGSYEQYF.

This clone was recorded only once. The rearrangement links TRBV11-1 to TRBJ2-5; 7 bases line up with TRBD2. Germline CDR1 SGHAT, CDR2 FQDESV (reference sequence). There are 12 residues in the CDR3. The junction had 4 bases not matched to a gene; V was cut back by 5 bases and J by 7 bases. The DNA of the CDR3 is TGTGCCAGCAGCCCCCGCGGGGGGACCCAGTACTTC. Amino acids: CASSPRGGTQYF.

Only a few counts were recorded for this clone. The sample contains more than one DNA sequence encoding this CDR3. The DNA for the CDR3 is TGTGCCAGCAGCGTAGACGGGATCCGCACAGATACGCAGTATTTT. Its protein is CASSVDGIRTDTQYF. The chain has TRBV9 and TRBJ2-3, with D perhaps matching TRBD2 (5 bases). The CDR3 has 15 residues. Germline values: CDR1 SGDLS, CDR2 YYNGEE. Trimming pared 0 bases from V and 1 base from J, leaving 9 bases between.

The rearrangement links TRBV4-2 to TRBJ2-1, with D unresolved. Trimming removed 2 bases from V and 12 bases from J, with 14 bases in between. The CDR3 totals 13 residues. Germline values: CDR1 LGHNA, CDR2 YNFKEQ. This CDR3 reads CASSQIDPSGQFF. In DNA form, the CDR3 reads TGTGCCAGCAGCCAAATAGACCCCTCGGGGCAGTTCTTC.

The CDR3 DNA reads as TGCGCCAGCAGGGGACAGGGTAAGGAAAAACTGTTTTTT. It yields the protein CASRGQGKEKLFF. The chain joins TRBV5-1 to TRBJ1-4; 9 positions agree with TRBD1. Germline V gives CDR1 SGHRS, CDR2 YFSETQ. V dropped 5 bases and J dropped 8; count of bases not matched to a gene: 4. The CDR3 totals 13 residues.

The V gene is TRBV18, the J gene TRBJ2-2, with a weak D call TRBD1 (7 bases). V lost 4 bases, J lost 0 bases, and 15 bases lay in between. The V gene's germline CDR1 is KGHSH and CDR2 LQKENI. This CDR3 is 17 amino acids long. In DNA form, the CDR3 reads TGTGCCAGCTCACGCACGGGGGACAGCGCGAACACCGGGGAGCTGTTTTTT. Residues: CASSRTGDSANTGELFF.

This clone came up once. The J gene is TRBJ1-2, the V gene TRBV2, with D possibly matching TRBD1 (5 bases). V lost 0 bases, J lost 3 bases, and 17 bases lay in between. This CDR3 is built from 17 residues. CDR1 SNHLY and CDR2 FYNNEI come from the germline V gene. CDR3 residues: CASSEAGGRGGDYGYTF. CDR3 nucleotide sequence: TGTGCCAGCAGTGAAGCGGGGGGTAGGGGCGGTGACTATGGCTACACCTTC.

The chain carries TRBV6-1 and TRBJ1-4; 8 bases are a match to TRBD1. Germline lookup yields CDR1 MNHNS and CDR2 SASEGT. Germline trimming cut 8 bases from V and 6 bases from J; bases unmatched to any gene: 8. The CDR3 totals 14 residues. CDR3 in DNA: TGTGCCAGCCGAGCCGGGACAGGTCATGAAAAACTGTTTTTT. Its protein product is CASRAGTGHEKLFF.

The chain recombines TRBV30 with TRBJ1-4; 9 nucleotides line up with TRBD1. Germline CDR1 reads GTSNPN; CDR2 reads SVGIG (reference sequence). V shed 1 base, J shed 10 bases, and the junction held 7 bases outside the gene matches. This CDR3 is 14 amino acids long. CDR3 region: CAWSGDRVSGKLFF. The CDR3 nucleotides are TGTGCCTGGAGTGGGGACAGGGTTAGTGGAAAACTGTTTTTT.

This chain joins TRBV2 and TRBJ1-2; tentative D call: TRBD1 (6 bases). Trimming left V 7 bases short and J 3 bases short, with 15 bases between. The V gene's germline CDR1 is SNHLY and CDR2 FYNNEI. This CDR3 spans 14 amino acids. This CDR3 reads CASKTQGGDYGYTF. The CDR3 bases are TGTGCCAGCAAAACACAGGGTGGTGACTATGGCTACACCTTC.